The entry below gives a single TCR beta chain sequence along with its context. Its specificity is unknown. Primers included in the PCR were 60 Vbeta and 13 Jbeta primers. The table came from immunoSEQ multiplex PCR; TCRdb's copy has only in-frame clones and leaves some out. The sample contains about 200,000 clones, more than 75% of which appear only once. The data were obtained in a study of cytomegalovirus exposure and HLA in healthy donors. Study-level points and caveats: Among TCR beta chains, those listed as cytomegalovirus-associated numbered over 150. Sequencing probably produced one cluster of sequence variants that were highly shared.

The germline CDR1 and CDR2 sequences are SEHNR and FQNEAQ (reference sequence). This CDR3 is 16 amino acids long. Between the trimmed V and J ends, which lost 5 bases and 7 bases, there was a span of 20 bases. The J gene is TRBJ1-4, the V gene TRBV7-9, with TRBD1 as a possible D gene (5 bases). Sample: PBMCs. This TCR derives from a male donor in good health and CMV-seropositive. DNA of the CDR3: TGTGCCAGCAGCGTATACGGGGAGGGGATGCGTGAAAAACTGTTTTTT. It yields the protein CASSVYGEGMREKLFF.